Included here is one T cell receptor beta chain sequence, with context. 5'RACE primed from the constant segment yielded TCR alpha and TCR beta cDNA libraries bearing sample barcodes and UMIs. TCRdb redid the calling of the 5' RACE reads with MiXCR, one entry per CDR3 protein. The sample lists hundreds of thousands of distinct CDR3 sequences; roughly 23% were seen once. The sample belongs to a study of T-cell memory formation after mild COVID-19. The CDR3 runs to 13 residues. The V and J ends lost 2 bases and 9 bases respectively, with 11 bases between them. Germline V gene lookup returns CDR1 MNHEY and CDR2 SVGEGT.

This receptor was identified in an adult woman who had mild COVID-19 (a few samples of this study predate the infection). Cell type and time point are not known. Source material: PBMCs or a T cell subset sorted from them (not recorded which). V gene TRBV6-2 or TRBV6-3 combines with J gene TRBJ2-1, with D perhaps TRBD1 or TRBD2 (5 bases each). The CDR3, as DNA: TGTGCCAGCAGTTACGCCGGGGCGAGTGAGCAGTTCTTC. It is translated as CASSYAGASEQFF.